This is a list of T cell receptor beta chains from one sample in a study of blood T cells in healthy people across ages. MiXCR, run by TCRdb on the 5' RACE reads, gives a single entry per CDR3 protein. This table holds about 800,000 distinct CDR3 sequences, about half found once. Sequenced input: blood. These receptors originate from an elderly man in good health. Each CDR3 is given with its conserved first and last residue. A D gene is named only where the DNA matches it firmly. Size is stated for part of the rows, as once, few or many counts, or as a class when the clone is expanded.

V	D	J	size	CDR3	DNA
TRBV5-4	TRBD1	TRBJ1-2	.	CASSLPGQGARGYTF	TGTGCCAGCAGCCTCCCGGGACAGGGGGCGCGGGGCTACACCTTC
TRBV7-2	.	TRBJ2-3	.	CASSLPRQGGIDTQYF	TGTGCCAGCAGCCTACCTAGGCAGGGGGGCATAGATACGCAGTATTTT
TRBV29-1	.	TRBJ2-5	.	CSVCRGAGETQYF	TGCAGCGTTTGTCGGGGGGCCGGGGAGACCCAGTACTTC
TRBV11-2	.	TRBJ2-5	.	CASSLGGKPQETQYF	TGTGCCAGCAGCTTAGGGGGTAAGCCCCAAGAGACCCAGTACTTC
TRBV20-1	TRBD1	TRBJ2-5	.	CSASPPGQGQETQYF	TGCAGTGCTAGCCCGCCGGGACAGGGTCAAGAGACCCAGTACTTC
TRBV4-2	.	TRBJ2-7	.	CASSPGVVGSEQYF	TGTGCCAGCAGTCCAGGGGTAGTCGGAAGCGAGCAGTACTTC
TRBV9	.	TRBJ2-1	few	CASSVGLGTDTEQFF	TGTGCCAGCAGCGTAGGTTTAGGCACGGATACGGAGCAGTTCTTC
TRBV20-1	TRBD2	TRBJ2-3	.	CSAPGTSGNTQYF	TGCAGTGCCCCTGGGACTAGCGGGAATACGCAGTATTTT
TRBV20-1	.	TRBJ2-1	.	CSARWAGTVYDEQFF	TGCAGTGCTAGATGGGCCGGGACGGTTTATGATGAGCAGTTCTTC
TRBV9	.	TRBJ2-5	.	CASSLGLVGETQYF	TGTGCCAGCAGCCTTGGGCTAGTTGGAGAGACCCAGTACTTC
TRBV2	.	TRBJ2-3	many	CASSVEGGGTDTQYF	TGTGCCAGCAGTGTCGAAGGCGGGGGCACAGATACGCAGTATTTT
TRBV24-1	.	TRBJ2-4	.	CATSAQGKNIQYF	TGTGCCACCAGTGCACAGGGAAAAAACATCCAGTACTTC
TRBV6-6	.	TRBJ2-7	few	CASSYEAAGLNYEQYF	TGTGCCAGCAGTTACGAGGCAGCCGGGCTGAACTACGAGCAGTACTTC
TRBV5-1	.	TRBJ2-1	.	CASSLGSGLGSYNEQFF	TGCGCCAGCAGCTTGGGGTCCGGGCTAGGCTCCTACAATGAGCAGTTCTTC
TRBV11-2	TRBD2	TRBJ2-7	.	CASSLGVRGGLSHEQYF	TGTGCCAGCAGCTTAGGCGTGCGGGGGGGCCTTTCCCACGAGCAGTACTTC
TRBV29-1	.	TRBJ2-7	.	CSVGGGGEQYF	TGCAGCGTTGGGGGGGGCGGCGAGCAGTACTTC
TRBV12-5	TRBD2	TRBJ2-4	.	CASGLVREVKNIQYF	TGTGCTAGTGGTTTGGTGCGGGAGGTCAAAAACATTCAGTACTTC
TRBV6-6	.	TRBJ2-5	few	CASRRQGGESRETQYF	TGTGCCAGCAGGCGACAGGGAGGCGAGTCAAGGGAGACCCAGTACTTC
TRBV12-3/TRBV12-4	.	TRBJ2-2	few	CATIRTVNTGELFF	TGTGCCACCATCAGGACAGTAAACACCGGGGAGCTGTTTTTT
TRBV14	.	TRBJ2-1	few	CASSRLGSSYNEQFF	TGTGCCAGCAGCCGTTTGGGTAGCTCCTACAATGAGCAGTTCTTC
TRBV6-1	.	TRBJ2-3	.	CASSRRTRADTQYF	TGTGCCAGCAGTCGTAGGACCAGGGCAGATACGCAGTATTTT
TRBV29-1	TRBD2	TRBJ2-2	few	CSVSRTRFTGELFF	TGCAGCGTAAGCCGGACTAGATTCACCGGGGAGCTGTTTTTT
TRBV7-9	.	TRBJ2-7	.	CASSFAGATYEQYF	TGTGCCAGCAGCTTCGCCGGGGCCACCTACGAGCAGTACTTC
TRBV14	TRBD1	TRBJ1-2	.	CASSQPAGQGAYSGYTF	TGTGCCAGCAGCCAACCAGCAGGCCAGGGGGCTTACAGTGGCTACACCTTC
TRBV11-1	.	TRBJ2-1	.	CASSLDWRAPGRYNEQFF	TGTGCCAGCAGCTTAGACTGGAGGGCCCCCGGACGCTACAATGAGCAGTTCTTC
TRBV20-1	TRBD2	TRBJ2-1	.	CSAQPVASGRDEQFF	TGCAGTGCTCAACCGGTGGCTAGCGGGAGGGATGAGCAGTTCTTC
TRBV20-1	TRBD2	TRBJ2-1	.	CSAREISGSQFF	TGCAGTGCTAGAGAAATTAGCGGGAGTCAGTTCTTC
TRBV2	.	TRBJ1-5	.	CASTLDRNQPQHF	TGTGCCAGCACCTTGGATCGCAATCAGCCCCAGCATTTT
TRBV5-6	.	TRBJ2-1	many	CASSLEGYSSVNEQFF	TGTGCCAGCAGCTTGGAGGGCTACTCATCTGTTAATGAGCAGTTCTTC
TRBV12-3/TRBV12-4	.	TRBJ2-4	.	CASSVGRGGVAKNIQYF	TGTGCCAGCAGCGTAGGGAGGGGGGGGGTAGCCAAAAACATTCAGTACTTC
TRBV9	.	TRBJ1-2	.	CASSVDKAGSLYGYTF	TGTGCCAGCAGCGTAGATAAGGCAGGATCCCTCTATGGCTACACCTTC
TRBV20-1	.	TRBJ2-7	.	CSAQSEGASYEQYF	TGCAGTGCTCAGAGCGAGGGAGCCTCCTACGAGCAGTACTTC
TRBV29-1	.	TRBJ2-5	.	CSVDKNRKIDVETQYF	TGCAGCGTAGACAAAAACAGGAAAATCGATGTAGAGACCCAGTACTTC
TRBV4-3	TRBD2	TRBJ2-1	many	CASSQEAGDNEQFF	TGCGCCAGCAGCCAAGAGGCGGGAGACAATGAGCAGTTCTTC
TRBV20-1	.	TRBJ1-4	.	CSASAPQFNEKLFF	TGCAGTGCTTCTGCCCCGCAGTTTAATGAAAAACTGTTTTTT
TRBV7-3	TRBD2	TRBJ2-1	.	CASSLMASGSYEQFF	TGTGCCAGCAGCTTAATGGCTAGCGGGAGCTATGAGCAGTTCTTC
TRBV27	.	TRBJ1-4	.	CASSADGTYRLGNEKLFF	TGTGCCAGCAGTGCCGACGGGACATATCGCCTCGGGAATGAAAAACTGTTTTTT
TRBV12-3/TRBV12-4	.	TRBJ2-5	.	CASSLKPPLSNEQYF	TGTGCCAGCAGTTTAAAACCTCCTCTTAGTAATGAGCAGTACTTC
TRBV20-1	.	TRBJ1-1	few	CSGIRGWRTEAFF	TGCAGTGGTATCCGGGGGTGGAGGACTGAAGCTTTCTTT
TRBV20-1	TRBD1	TRBJ1-1	.	CSARQGAQVRTEAFF	TGCAGTGCTAGACAGGGGGCCCAAGTTAGGACTGAAGCTTTCTTT
TRBV29-1	.	TRBJ2-5	few	CSALPWVGETQYF	TGCAGCGCGCTCCCGTGGGTAGGAGAGACCCAGTACTTC
TRBV7-9	.	TRBJ1-1	few	CASSWGDTEAFF	TGTGCCAGCAGTTGGGGGGACACTGAAGCTTTCTTT
TRBV18	.	TRBJ2-7	.	CASSPLTESYNEQYF	TGTGCCAGCTCACCATTGACAGAGTCCTACAATGAGCAGTACTTC
TRBV7-2	TRBD1	TRBJ1-6	.	CASSSPADRVNSPLHF	TGTGCCAGCAGCTCTCCCGCGGACAGGGTTAATTCACCCCTCCACTTT
TRBV7-2	.	TRBJ2-1	.	CASSLGRWNEQFF	TGTGCCAGCAGCTTAGGGCGATGGAATGAGCAGTTCTTC
TRBV10-3	TRBD2	TRBJ2-1	.	CAISDRGLAGGHNEQFF	TGTGCCATCAGTGACCGCGGACTAGCGGGAGGACACAATGAGCAGTTCTTC
TRBV4-1	TRBD2	TRBJ2-5	.	CASSLLTSGGQETQYF	TGCGCCAGCAGCCTATTGACTAGCGGGGGACAAGAGACCCAGTACTTC
TRBV5-1	TRBD2	TRBJ2-7	.	CASSFASGSQYEQYF	TGCGCCAGCAGCTTCGCTAGCGGGAGTCAGTACGAGCAGTACTTC
TRBV5-1	TRBD2	TRBJ2-7	.	CASSLASGRASEQYF	TGCGCCAGCAGCTTGGCTAGCGGGAGGGCCAGCGAGCAGTACTTC
TRBV24-1	TRBD2	TRBJ2-3	.	CATSDPSRPGGPPDTQYF	TGTGCCACCAGTGATCCGAGTCGCCCGGGAGGGCCCCCAGATACGCAGTATTTT
TRBV14	.	TRBJ2-7	.	CASSQGRVGREQYF	TGTGCCAGCAGCCAAGGCAGGGTGGGCCGCGAGCAGTACTTC
TRBV20-1	.	TRBJ2-5	.	CSASKGETQYF	TGCAGTGCTAGTAAGGGAGAGACCCAGTACTTC
TRBV6-2/TRBV6-3	.	TRBJ1-5	.	CASRGSRRINQPQHF	TGTGCCAGCAGGGGGTCCCGTCGAATAAATCAGCCCCAGCATTTT
TRBV30	.	TRBJ1-1	.	CAWSEQGNTEAFF	TGTGCCTGGAGTGAACAGGGGAACACTGAAGCTTTCTTT